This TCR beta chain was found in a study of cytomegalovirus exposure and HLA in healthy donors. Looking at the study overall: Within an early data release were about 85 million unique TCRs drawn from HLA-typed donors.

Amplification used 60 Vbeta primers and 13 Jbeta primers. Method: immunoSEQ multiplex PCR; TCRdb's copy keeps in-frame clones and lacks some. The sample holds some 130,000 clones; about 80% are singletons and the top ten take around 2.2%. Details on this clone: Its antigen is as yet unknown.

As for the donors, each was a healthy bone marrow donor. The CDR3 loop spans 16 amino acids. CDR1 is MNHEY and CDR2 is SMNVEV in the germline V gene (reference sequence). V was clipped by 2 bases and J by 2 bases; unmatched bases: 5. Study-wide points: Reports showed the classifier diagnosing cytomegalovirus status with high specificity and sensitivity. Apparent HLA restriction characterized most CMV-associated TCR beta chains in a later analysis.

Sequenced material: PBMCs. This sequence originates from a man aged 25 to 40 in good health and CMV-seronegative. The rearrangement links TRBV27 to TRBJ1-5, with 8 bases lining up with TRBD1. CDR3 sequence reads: CASSLQGAAGNQPQHF. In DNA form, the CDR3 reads TGTGCCAGCAGTTTACAGGGGGCCGCCGGCAATCAGCCCCAGCATTTT.